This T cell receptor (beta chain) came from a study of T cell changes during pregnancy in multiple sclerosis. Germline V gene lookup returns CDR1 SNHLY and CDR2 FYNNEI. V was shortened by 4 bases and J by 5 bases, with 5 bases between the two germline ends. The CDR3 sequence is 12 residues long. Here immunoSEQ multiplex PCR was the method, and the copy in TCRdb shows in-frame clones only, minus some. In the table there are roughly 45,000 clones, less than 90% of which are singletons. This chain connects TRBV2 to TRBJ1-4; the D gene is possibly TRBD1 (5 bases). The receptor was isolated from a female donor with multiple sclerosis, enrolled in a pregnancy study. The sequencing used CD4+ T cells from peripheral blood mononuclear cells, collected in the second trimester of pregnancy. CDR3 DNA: TGTGCCAGCAGTGGGACAAATGAAAAACTGTTTTTT. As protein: CASSGTNEKLFF.